This T cell receptor beta chain was sequenced in a study of shared clonotypes between healthy human individuals. Germline V CDR1 and CDR2: MNHEY, SMNVEV (reference sequence). CDR3 size: 14 residues. The V and J ends lost 2 bases and 5 bases, in that order; junction bases with no gene match: 3. As to this clone: Its target is not known.

Study-wide results and caveats: Relative to their counterparts shared across all four donors, non-shared clonotypes exhibited diminished generation probabilities.

When replicate PCRs were run on sorted subsets, they used about 200 ng DNA, tens of thousands of T cell genomes. In the authors' workflow: ImmunoSEQ gave junction-only sequences without quality scores, so filtering differed. Here immunoSEQ multiplex PCR was the method, and the copy in TCRdb shows in-frame clones only, minus some. V and J calls and clone size come straight from that table; D and trimming were deduced from the DNA. In the table there are about 2.4 million clones, over 85% of which are singletons. The rearrangement joins TRBV27 to TRBJ1-5, with 7 bases matching TRBD1. The specimen was naive CD4+ T cells from PBMCs. Specified subset: CD45RA+ positively selected. This sequence originates from a young man in good health. Some clones in this sample may be carry-over from other donors' samples. Here the CDR3 reads CASSLRGGYQPQHF. In DNA, the CDR3 is TGTGCCAGCAGTTTAAGAGGGGGCTATCAGCCCCAGCATTTT.